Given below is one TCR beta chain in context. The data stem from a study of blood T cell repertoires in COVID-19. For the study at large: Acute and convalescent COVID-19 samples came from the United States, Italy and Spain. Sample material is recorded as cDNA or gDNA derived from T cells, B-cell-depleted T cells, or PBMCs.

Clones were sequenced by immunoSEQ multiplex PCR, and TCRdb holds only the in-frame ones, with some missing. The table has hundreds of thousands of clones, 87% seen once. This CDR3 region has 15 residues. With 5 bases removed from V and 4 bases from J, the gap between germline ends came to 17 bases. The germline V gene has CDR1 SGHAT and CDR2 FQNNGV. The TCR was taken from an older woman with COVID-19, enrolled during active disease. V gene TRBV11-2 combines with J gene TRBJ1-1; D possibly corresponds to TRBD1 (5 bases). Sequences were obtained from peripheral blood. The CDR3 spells CASSLSGRGSTEAFF. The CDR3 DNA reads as TGTGCCAGCAGCCTTTCGGGGAGGGGTAGCACTGAAGCTTTCTTT.